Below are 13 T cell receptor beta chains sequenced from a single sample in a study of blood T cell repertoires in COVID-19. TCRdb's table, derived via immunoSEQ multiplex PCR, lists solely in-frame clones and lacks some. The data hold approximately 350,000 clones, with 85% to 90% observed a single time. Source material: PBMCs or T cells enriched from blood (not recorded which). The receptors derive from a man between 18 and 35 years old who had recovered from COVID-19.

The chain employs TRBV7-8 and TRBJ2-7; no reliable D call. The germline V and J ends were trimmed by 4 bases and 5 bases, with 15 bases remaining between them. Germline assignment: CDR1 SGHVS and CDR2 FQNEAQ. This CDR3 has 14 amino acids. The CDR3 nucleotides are TGTGCCAGCAGCTCAAAGTTGAACTTCGACGAGCAGTACTTC. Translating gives CASSSKLNFDEQYF.

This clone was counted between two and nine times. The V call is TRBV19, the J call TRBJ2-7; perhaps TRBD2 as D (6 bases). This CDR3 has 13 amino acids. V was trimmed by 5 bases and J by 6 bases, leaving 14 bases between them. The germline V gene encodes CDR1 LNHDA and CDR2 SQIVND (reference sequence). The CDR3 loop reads CASSPRRRGEQYF. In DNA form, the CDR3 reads TGTGCCAGTAGTCCCCGCAGGAGGGGCGAGCAGTACTTC.

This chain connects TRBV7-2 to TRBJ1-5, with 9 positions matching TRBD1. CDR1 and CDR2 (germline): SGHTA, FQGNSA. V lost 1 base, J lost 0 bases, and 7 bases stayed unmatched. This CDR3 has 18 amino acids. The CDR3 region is CASSLVAGQGYSNQPQHF. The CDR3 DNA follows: TGTGCCAGCAGCTTAGTTGCGGGACAGGGCTATAGCAATCAGCCCCAGCATTTT.

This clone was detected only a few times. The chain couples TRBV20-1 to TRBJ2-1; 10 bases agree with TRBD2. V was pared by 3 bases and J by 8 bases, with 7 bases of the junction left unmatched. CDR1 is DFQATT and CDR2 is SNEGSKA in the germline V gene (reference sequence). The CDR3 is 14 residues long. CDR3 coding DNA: TGCAGTGCTAGTCCTAGCGGGAGAGACGATGAGCAGTTCTTC. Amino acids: CSASPSGRDDEQFF.

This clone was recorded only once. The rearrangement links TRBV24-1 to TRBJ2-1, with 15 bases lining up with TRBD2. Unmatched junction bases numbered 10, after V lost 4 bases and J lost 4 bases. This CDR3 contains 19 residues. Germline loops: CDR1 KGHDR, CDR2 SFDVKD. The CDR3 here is CATSDRPGLAGGRYNEQFF. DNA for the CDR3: TGTGCCACCAGTGACCGACCGGGACTAGCGGGAGGACGATACAATGAGCAGTTCTTC.

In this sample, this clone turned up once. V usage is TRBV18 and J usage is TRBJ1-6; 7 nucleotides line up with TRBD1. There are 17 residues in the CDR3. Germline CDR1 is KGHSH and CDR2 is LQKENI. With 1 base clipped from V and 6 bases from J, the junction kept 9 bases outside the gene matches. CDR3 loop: CASSPQTPGQTNSPLHF. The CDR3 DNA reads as TGTGCCAGCTCACCACAGACCCCGGGACAGACTAATTCACCCCTCCACTTT.

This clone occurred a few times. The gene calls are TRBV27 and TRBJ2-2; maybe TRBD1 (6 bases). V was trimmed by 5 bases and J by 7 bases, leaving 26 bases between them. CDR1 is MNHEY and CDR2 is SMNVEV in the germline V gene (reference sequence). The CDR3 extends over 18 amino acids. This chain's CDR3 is CASSLRGSFGTFGGELFF. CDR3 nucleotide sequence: TGTGCCAGCAGTCTTCGAGGGTCTTTCGGGACATTCGGCGGGGAGCTGTTTTTT.

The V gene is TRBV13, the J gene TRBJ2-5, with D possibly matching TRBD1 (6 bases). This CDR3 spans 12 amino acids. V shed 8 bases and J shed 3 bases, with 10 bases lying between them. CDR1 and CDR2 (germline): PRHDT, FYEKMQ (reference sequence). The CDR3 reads CASSAGEETQYF. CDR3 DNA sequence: TGTGCCAGCTCGGCAGGGGAAGAGACCCAGTACTTC.

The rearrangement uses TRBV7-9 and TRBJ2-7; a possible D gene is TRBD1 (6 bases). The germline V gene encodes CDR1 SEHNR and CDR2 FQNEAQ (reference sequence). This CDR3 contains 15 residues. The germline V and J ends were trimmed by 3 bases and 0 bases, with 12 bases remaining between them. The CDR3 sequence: CASSLNRESSYEQYF. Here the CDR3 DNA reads TGTGCCAGCAGCTTGAACAGGGAGAGCTCCTACGAGCAGTACTTC.

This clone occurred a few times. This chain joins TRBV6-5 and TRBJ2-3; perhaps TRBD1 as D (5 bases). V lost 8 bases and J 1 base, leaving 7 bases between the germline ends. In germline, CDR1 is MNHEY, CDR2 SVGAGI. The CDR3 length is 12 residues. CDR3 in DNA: TGTGCCAGCGGCAGGGGCACAGATACGCAGTATTTT. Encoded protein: CASGRGTDTQYF.

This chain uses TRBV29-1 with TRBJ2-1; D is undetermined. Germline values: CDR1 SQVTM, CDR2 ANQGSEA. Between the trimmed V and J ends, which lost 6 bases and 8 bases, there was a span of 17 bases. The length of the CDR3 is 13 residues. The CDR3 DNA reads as TGCAGCGTACTGAGGCCTAGTTCGCATGAGCAGTTCTTC. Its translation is CSVLRPSSHEQFF.

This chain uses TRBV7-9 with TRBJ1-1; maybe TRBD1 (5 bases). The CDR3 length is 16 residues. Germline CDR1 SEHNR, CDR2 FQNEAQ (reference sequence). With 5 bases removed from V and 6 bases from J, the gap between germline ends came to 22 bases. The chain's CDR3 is CASSPFGGSGSAEAFF. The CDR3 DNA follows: TGTGCCAGCAGCCCGTTCGGGGGTAGTGGGAGCGCTGAAGCTTTCTTT.

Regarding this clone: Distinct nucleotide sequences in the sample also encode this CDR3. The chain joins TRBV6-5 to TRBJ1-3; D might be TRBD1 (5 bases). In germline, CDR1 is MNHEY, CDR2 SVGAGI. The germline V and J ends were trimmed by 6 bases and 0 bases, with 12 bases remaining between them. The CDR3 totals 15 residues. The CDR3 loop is CASSLGGYSGNTIYF. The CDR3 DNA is TGTGCCAGCAGCCTGGGGGGGTACTCTGGAAACACCATATATTTT.